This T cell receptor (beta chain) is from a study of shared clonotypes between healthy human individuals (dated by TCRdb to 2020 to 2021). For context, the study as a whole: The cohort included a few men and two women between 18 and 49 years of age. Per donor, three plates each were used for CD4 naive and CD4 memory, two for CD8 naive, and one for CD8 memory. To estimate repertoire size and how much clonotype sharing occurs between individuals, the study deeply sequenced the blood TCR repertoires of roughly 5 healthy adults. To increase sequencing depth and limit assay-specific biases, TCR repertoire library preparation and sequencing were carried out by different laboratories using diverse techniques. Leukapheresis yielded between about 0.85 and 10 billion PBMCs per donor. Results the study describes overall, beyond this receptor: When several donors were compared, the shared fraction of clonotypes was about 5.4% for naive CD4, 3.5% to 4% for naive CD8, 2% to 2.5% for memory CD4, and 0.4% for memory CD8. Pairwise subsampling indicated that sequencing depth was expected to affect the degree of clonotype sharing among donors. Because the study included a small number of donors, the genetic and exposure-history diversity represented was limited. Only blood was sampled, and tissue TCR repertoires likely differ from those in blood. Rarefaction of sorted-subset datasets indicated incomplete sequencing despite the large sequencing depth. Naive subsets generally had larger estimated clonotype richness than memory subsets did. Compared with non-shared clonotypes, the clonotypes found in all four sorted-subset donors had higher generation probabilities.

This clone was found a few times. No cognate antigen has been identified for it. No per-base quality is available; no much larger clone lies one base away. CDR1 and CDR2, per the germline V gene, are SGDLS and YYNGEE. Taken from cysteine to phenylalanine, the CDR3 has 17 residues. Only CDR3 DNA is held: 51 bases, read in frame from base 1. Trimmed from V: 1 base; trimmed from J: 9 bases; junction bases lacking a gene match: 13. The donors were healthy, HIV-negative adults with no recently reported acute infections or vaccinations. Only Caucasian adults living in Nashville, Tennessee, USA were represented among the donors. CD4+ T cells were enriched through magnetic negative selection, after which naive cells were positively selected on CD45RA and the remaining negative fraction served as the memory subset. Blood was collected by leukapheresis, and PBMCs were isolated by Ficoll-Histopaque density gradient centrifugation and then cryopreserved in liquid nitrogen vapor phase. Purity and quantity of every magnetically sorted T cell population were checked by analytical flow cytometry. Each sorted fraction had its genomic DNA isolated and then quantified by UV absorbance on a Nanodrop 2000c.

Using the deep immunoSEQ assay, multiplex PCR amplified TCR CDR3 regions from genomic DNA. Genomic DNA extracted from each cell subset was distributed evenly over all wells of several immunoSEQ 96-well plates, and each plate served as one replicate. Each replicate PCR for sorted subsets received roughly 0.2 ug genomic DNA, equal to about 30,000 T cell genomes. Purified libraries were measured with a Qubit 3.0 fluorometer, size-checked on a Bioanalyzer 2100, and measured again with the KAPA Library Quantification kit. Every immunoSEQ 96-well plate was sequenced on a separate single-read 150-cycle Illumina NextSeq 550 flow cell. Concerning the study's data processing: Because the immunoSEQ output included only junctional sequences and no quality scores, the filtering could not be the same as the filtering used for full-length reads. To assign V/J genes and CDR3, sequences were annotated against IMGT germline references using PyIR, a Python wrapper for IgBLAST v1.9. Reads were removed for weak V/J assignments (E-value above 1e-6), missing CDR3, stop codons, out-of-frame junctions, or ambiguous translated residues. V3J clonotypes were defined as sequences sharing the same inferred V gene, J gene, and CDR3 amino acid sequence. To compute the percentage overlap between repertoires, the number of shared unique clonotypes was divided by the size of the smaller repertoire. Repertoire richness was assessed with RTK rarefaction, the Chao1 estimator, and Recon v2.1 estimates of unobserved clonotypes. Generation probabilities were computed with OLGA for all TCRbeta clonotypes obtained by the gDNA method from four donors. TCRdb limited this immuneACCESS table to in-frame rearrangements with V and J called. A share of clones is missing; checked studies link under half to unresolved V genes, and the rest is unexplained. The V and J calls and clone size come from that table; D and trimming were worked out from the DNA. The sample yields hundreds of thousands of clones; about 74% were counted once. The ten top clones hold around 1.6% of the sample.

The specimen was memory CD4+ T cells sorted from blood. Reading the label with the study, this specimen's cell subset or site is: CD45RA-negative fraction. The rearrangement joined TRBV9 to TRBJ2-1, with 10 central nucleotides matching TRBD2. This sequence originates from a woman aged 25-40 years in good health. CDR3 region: CASSVRGSSGSFGEQFF. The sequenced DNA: TGTGCCAGCAGCGTAAGGGGGTCTAGCGGGAGTTTCGGTGAGCAGTTCTTC.